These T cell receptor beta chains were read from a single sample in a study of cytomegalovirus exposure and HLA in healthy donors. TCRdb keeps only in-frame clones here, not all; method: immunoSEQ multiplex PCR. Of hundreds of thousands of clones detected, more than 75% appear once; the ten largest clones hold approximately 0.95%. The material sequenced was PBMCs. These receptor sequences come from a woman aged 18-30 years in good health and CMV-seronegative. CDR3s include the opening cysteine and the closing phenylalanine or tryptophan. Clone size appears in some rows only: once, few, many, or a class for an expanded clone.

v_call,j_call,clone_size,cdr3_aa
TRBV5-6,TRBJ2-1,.,CASSSLTSGRAHEQFF
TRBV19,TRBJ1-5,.,CASSIISSRVSQPQHF
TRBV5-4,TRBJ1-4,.,CASSLQGSANEKLFF
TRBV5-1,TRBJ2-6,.,CASSLKAGALPGANVLTF
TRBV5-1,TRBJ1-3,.,CASSRDRGLGSGNTIYF
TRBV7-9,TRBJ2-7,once,CASSSGGGRDEQYF
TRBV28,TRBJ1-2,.,CASSSNQEGLIYGYTF
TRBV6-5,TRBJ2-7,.,CASRSDRGRFNEQYF
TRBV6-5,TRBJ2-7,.,CASSSQPQGNYEQYF
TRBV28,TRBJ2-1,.,CASSGTSGKYLYNEQFF
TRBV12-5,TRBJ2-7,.,CASGLKAGSYGGEQYF
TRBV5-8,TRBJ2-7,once,CASSLVGLQGAPYEQYF
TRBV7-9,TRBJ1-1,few,CASSVQMTGKTEAFF
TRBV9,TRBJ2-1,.,CASSHVTSGIDNEQFF
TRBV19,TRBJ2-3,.,CASSLGSGRFTDTQYF
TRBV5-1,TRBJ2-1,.,CASSSPGTSGRNEQFF
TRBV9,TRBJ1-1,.,CASSPTTEAFF
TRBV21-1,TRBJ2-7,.,CASSKAETSGRAFTYEQYF
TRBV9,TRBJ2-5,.,CASSVGSGGETQYF
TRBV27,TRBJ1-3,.,CASGRQGSSGNTIYF
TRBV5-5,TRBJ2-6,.,CASSFSDSGANVLTF
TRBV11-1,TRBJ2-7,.,CASSLERDRAYEQYF
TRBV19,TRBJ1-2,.,CASSPAGHLNYGYTF
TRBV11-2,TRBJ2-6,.,CASSVLLTGANVLTF
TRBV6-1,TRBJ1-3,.,CASSSGQAGNTIYF
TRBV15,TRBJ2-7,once,CATSPARVGHSYEQYF
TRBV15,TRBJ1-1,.,CATLDRALGEAFF
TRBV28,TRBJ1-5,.,CASSFLGQAYQPQHF
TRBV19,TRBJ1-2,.,CASSGGQDLYGYTF
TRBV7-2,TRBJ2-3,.,CASSLAGLAGVPSTDTQYF